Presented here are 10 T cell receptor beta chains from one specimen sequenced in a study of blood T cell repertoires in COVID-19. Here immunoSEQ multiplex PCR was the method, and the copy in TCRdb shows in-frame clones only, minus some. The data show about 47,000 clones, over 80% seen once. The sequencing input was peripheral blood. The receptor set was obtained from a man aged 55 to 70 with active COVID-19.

The CDR3 nucleotides are TGTGCCAGCTCACCAGCAGGGGGGCTGAACACTGAAGCTTTCTTT. Translated: CASSPAGGLNTEAFF. The genes are TRBV18 and TRBJ1-1; 7 positions match TRBD1. This CDR3 region has 15 residues. Germline V gene sequence: CDR1 KGHSH, CDR2 LQKENI. The V gene end was trimmed by 2 bases and the J gene end by 0 bases; junction bases not matched to a gene: 3.

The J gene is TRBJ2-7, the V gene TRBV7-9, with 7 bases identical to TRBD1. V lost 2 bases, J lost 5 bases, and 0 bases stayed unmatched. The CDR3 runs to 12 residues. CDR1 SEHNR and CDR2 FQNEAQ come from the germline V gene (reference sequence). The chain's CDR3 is CASSLTGDEQYF. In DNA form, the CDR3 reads TGTGCCAGCAGCTTAACAGGGGACGAGCAGTACTTC.

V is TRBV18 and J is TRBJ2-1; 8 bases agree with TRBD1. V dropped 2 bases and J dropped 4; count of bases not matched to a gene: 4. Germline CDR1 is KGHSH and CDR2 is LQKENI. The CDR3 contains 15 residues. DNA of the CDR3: TGTGCCAGCTCACCAGGACAGGGCCCATACAATGAGCAGTTCTTC. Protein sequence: CASSPGQGPYNEQFF.

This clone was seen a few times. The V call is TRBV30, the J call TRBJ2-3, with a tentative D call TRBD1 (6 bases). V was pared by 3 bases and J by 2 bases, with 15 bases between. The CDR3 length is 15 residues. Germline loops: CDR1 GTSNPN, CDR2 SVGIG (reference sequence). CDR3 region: CAWSRGTGFTDTQYF. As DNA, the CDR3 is TGTGCCTGGAGCCGGGGAACAGGGTTCACAGATACGCAGTATTTT.

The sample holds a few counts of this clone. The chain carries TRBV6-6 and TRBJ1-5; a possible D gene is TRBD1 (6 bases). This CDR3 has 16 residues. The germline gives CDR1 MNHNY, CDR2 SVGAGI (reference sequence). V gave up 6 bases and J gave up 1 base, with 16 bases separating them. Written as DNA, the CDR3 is TGTGCCAGCAGCGTCCAGGGGTTGCGCAGCAATCAGCCCCAGCATTTT. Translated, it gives CASSVQGLRSNQPQHF.

The CDR3 loop reads CASRSGGRYTGELFF. DNA of the CDR3: TGTGCCAGCAGGTCAGGGGGCCGCTACACCGGGGAGCTGTTTTTT. The rearrangement joins TRBV6-6 to TRBJ2-2; TRBD1 agrees at 8 bases. Trimming removed 6 bases from V and 3 bases from J; junction bases left unmatched: 6. The CDR3 is 15 amino acids. Germline assignment: CDR1 MNHNY and CDR2 SVGAGI (reference sequence).

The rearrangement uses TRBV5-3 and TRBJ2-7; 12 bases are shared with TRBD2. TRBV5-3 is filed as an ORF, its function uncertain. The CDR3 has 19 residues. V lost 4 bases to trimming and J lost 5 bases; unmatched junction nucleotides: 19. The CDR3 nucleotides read TGTGCCAGAAGCAACTCGACCCCTCACGGGACTAGCGGGCTGAACGAGCAGTACTTC. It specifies CARSNSTPHGTSGLNEQYF.

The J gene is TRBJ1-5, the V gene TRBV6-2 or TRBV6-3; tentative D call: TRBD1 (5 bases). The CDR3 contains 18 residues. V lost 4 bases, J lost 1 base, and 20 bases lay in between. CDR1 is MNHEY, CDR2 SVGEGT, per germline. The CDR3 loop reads CASSSQWDRGRSNQPQHF. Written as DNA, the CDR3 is TGTGCCAGCAGTTCTCAGTGGGATAGGGGCAGGAGCAATCAGCCCCAGCATTTT.

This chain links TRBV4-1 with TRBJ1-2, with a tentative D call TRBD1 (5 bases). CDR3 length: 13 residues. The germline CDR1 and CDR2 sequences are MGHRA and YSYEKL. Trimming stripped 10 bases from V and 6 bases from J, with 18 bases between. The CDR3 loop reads CATSPRQGDGYTF. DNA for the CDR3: TGCGCCACCTCACCAAGGCAGGGTGATGGCTACACCTTC.

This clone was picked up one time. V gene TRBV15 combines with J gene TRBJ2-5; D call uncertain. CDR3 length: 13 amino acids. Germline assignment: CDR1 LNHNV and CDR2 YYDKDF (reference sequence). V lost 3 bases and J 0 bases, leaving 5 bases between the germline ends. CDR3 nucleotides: TGTGCCACCAGCAGCCTCCACCAAGAGACCCAGTACTTC. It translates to CATSSLHQETQYF.